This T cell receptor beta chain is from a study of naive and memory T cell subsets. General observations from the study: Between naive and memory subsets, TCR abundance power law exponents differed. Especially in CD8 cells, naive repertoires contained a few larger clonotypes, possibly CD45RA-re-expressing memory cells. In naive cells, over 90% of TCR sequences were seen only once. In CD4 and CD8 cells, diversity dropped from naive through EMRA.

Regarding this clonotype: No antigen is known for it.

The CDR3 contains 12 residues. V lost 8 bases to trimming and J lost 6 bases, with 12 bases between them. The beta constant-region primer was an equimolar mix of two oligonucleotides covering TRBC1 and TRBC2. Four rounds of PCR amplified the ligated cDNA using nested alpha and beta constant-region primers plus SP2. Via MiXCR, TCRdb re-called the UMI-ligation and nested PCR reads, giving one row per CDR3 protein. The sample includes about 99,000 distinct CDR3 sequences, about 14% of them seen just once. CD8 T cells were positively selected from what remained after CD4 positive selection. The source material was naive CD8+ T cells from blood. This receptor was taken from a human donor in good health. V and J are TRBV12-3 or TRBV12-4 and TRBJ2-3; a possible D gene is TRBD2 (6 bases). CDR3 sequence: CASFGTGDTQYF. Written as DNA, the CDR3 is TGTGCCAGCTTCGGGACTGGGGATACGCAGTATTTT.